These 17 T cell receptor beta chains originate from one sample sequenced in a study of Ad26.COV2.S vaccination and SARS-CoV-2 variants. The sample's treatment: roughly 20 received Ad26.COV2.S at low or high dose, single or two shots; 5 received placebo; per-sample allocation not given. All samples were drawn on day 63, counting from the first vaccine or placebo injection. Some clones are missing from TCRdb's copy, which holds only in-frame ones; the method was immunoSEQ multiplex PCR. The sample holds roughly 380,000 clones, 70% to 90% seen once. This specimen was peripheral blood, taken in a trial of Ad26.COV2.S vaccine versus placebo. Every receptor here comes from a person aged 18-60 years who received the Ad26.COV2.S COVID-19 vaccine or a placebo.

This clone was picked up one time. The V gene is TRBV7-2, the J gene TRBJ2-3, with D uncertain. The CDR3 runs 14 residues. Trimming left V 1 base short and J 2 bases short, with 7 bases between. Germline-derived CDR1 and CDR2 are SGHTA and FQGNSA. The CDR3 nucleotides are TGTGCCAGCAGCTTAGGCGGCACCACAGATACGCAGTATTTT. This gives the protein CASSLGGTTDTQYF.

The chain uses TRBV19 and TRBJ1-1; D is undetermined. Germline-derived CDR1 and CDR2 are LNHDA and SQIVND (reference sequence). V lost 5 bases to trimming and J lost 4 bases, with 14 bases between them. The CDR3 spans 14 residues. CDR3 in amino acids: CASSWGKRGTEAFF. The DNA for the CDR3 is TGTGCCAGTAGTTGGGGTAAACGCGGCACTGAAGCTTTCTTT. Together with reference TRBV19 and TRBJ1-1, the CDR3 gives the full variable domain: DGGITQSPKYLFRKEGQNVTLSCEQNLNHDAMYWYRQDPGQGLRLIYYSQIVNDFQKGDIAEGYSVSREKKESFPLTVTSAQKNPTAFYLCASSWGKRGTEAFFGQGTRLTVV.

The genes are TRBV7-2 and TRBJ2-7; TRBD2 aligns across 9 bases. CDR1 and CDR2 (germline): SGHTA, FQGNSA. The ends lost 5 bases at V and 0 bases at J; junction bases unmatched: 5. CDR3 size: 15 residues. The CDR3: CASSTSGGNSYEQYF. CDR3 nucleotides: TGTGCCAGCAGCACCAGCGGGGGGAACTCCTACGAGCAGTACTTC.

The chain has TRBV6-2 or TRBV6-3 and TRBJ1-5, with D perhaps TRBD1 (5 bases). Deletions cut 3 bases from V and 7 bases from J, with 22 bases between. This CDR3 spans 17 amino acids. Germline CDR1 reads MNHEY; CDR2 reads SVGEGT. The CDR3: CASSYTRRASLGQPQHF. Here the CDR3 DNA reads TGTGCCAGCAGTTATACCCGCAGGGCCTCGTTGGGGCAGCCCCAGCATTTT.

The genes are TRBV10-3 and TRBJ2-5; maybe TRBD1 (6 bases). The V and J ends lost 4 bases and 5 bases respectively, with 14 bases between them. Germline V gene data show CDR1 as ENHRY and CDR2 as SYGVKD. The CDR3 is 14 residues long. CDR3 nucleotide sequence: TGTGCCATCAGTGTACAAGGGGGACGGGAGACCCAGTACTTC. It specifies CAISVQGGRETQYF.

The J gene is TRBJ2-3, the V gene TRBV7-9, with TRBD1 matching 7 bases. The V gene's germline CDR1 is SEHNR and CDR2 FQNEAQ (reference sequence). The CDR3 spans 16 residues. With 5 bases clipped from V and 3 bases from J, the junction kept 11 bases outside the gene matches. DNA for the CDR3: TGTGCCAGCAGCGCTGACAGGGATCTTTTTACAGATACGCAGTATTTT. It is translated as CASSADRDLFTDTQYF.

As DNA, the CDR3 is TGTGCCAGCACTTTGGGGACAGTCCTTAACTATGGCTACACCTTC. Translating gives CASTLGTVLNYGYTF. The rearrangement links TRBV28 to TRBJ1-2, with 7 bases that match TRBD1. The V gene's germline CDR1 is MDHEN and CDR2 SYDVKM. V was pared by 7 bases and J by 1 base, with 9 bases of the junction left unmatched. The CDR3 spans 15 residues.

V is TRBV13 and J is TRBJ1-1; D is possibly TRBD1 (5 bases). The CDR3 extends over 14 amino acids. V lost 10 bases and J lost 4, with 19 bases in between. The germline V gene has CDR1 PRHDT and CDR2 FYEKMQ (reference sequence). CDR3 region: CATHRGARVTEAFF. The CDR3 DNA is TGTGCCACCCACCGCGGGGCGAGGGTCACTGAAGCTTTCTTT.

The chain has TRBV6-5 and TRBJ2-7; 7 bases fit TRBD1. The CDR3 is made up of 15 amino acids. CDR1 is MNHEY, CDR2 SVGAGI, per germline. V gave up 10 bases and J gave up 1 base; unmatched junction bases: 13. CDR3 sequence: CATRSTGEGSYEQYF. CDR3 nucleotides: TGTGCCACGCGATCCACAGGGGAAGGTTCCTACGAGCAGTACTTC.

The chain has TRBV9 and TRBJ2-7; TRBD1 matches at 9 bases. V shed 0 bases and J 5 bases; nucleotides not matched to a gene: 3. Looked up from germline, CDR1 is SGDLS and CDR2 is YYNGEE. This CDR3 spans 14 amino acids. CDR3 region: CASSVEGQGHEQYF. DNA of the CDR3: TGTGCCAGCAGCGTAGAGGGACAGGGACACGAGCAGTACTTC.

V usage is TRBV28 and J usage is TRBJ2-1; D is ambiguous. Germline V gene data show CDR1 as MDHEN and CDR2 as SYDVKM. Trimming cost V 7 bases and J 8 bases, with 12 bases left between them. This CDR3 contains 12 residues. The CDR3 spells CASIGRIDEQFF. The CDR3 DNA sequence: TGTGCCAGCATCGGAAGGATCGATGAGCAGTTCTTC. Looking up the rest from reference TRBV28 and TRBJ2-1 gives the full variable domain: DVKVTQSSRYLVKRTGEKVFLECVQDMDHENMFWYRQDPGLGLRLIYFSYDVKMKEKGDIPEGYSVSREKKERFSLILESASTNQTSMYLCASIGRIDEQFFGPGTRLTVL.

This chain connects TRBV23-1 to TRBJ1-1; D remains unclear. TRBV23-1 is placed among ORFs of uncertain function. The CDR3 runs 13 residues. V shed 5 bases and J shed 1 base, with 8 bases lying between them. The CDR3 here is CASSFSGNTEAFF. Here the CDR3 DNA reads TGCGCCAGCAGTTTTTCAGGGAACACTGAAGCTTTCTTT.

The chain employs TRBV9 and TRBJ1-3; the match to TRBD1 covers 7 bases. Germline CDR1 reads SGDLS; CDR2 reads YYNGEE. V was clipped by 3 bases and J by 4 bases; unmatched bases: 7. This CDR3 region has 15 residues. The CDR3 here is CASSADTGDGNTIYF. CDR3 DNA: TGTGCCAGCAGCGCGGATACAGGGGACGGAAACACCATATATTTT.

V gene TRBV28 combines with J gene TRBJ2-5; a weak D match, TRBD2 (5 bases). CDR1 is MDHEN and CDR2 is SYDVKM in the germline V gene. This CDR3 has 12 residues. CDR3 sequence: CSAGGIQETQYF. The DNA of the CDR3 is TGTTCGGCGGGCGGAATCCAAGAGACCCAGTACTTC.

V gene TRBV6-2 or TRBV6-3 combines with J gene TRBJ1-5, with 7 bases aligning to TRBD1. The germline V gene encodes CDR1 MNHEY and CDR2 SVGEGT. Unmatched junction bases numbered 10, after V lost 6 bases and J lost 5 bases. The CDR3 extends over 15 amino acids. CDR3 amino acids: CASSHPRDRYQPQHF. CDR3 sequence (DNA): TGTGCCAGCAGCCACCCTCGGGACAGATATCAGCCCCAGCATTTT.

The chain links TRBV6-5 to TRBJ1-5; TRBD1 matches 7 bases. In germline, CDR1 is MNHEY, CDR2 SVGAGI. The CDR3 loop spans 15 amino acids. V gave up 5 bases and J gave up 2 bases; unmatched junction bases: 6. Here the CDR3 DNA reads TGTGCCAGCAGTCAGGGAAGGGGGCGCAATCAGCCCCAGCATTTT. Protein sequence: CASSQGRGRNQPQHF.

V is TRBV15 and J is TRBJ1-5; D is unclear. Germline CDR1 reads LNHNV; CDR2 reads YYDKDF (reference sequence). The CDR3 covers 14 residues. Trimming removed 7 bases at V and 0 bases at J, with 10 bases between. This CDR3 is CATKAPYSNQPQHF. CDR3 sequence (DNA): TGTGCCACCAAGGCACCATATAGCAATCAGCCCCAGCATTTT. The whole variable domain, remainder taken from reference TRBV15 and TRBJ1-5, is DAMVIQNPRYQVTQFGKPVTLSCSQTLNHNVMYWYQQKSSQAPKLLFHYYDKDFNNEADTPDNFQSRRPNTSFCFLDIRSPGLGDTAMYLCATKAPYSNQPQHFGDGTRLSIL.